Described below is a single TCR beta chain sequence and its context. The data were produced by immunoSEQ multiplex PCR, yet TCRdb's version contains in-frame clones alone and is incomplete. The sample holds roughly 400,000 clones, roughly 88% seen once. The sample is drawn from a study of Ad26.COV2.S vaccination and SARS-CoV-2 variants. Background on the study: Ad26.COV2.S shots went into the muscle once or twice, 56 days apart.

Treatment given: approximately 18 received Ad26.COV2.S at low or high dose, single or two shots; a few received placebo; per-sample allocation not given. Samples analyzed were those drawn on day 63 after the first vaccine or placebo injection. A Boston donor was an adult aged 18-55 years. The receptor comes from a person aged 18-65 years who received the Ad26.COV2.S COVID-19 vaccine or a placebo. The sequencing used peripheral blood, collected in a trial of Ad26.COV2.S vaccine versus placebo.

The CDR3 region has the DNA TGTGCCAGCACGGGACAGGGACACGGGGAGCTGTTTTTT. This encodes CASTGQGHGELFF. J is TRBJ2-2 and V is TRBV21-1; the table calls TRBD1, which could not be checked here. TRBV21-1 is a documented pseudogene. The CDR3 extends over 13 amino acids.